Following are 19 T cell receptor beta chains from one sample sequenced in a study of blood T cell repertoires in COVID-19. The assay was immunoSEQ multiplex PCR, and TCRdb's table has in-frame clones only and misses some. Here the sample spans some 220,000 clones, 75% to 85% being singletons. Specimen: peripheral blood. These receptors all come from a woman aged 70 to 79 with COVID-19, enrolled during active disease.

The chain links TRBV12-3 or TRBV12-4 to TRBJ2-4, with D maybe TRBD1 (6 bases). V gave up 5 bases and J gave up 12 bases, with 17 bases separating them. This CDR3 has 13 amino acids. CDR3 DNA: TGTGCCAGCAGTCCCAATAAGCAACAGGGTCAGTACTTC. Protein: CASSPNKQQGQYF.

The CDR3 loop reads CASSENRGNEQFF. The CDR3, as DNA: TGTGCCAGCAGTGAGAACAGGGGGAATGAGCAGTTCTTC. The chain employs TRBV6-1 and TRBJ2-1; 8 nucleotides line up with TRBD1. The J segment lost 7 bases and the V segment lost 3 bases, leaving 2 bases of the junction unmatched. The CDR3 length is 13 residues. The germline V gene encodes CDR1 MNHNS and CDR2 SASEGT.

The J gene is TRBJ2-1, the V gene TRBV9; 10 bases are a match to TRBD2. This CDR3 contains 17 residues. Looked up from germline, CDR1 is SGDLS and CDR2 is YYNGEE. V dropped 2 bases and J dropped 0; count of bases not matched to a gene: 5. CDR3 loop: CASSVYSSGSSYNEQFF. The CDR3 nucleotides are TGTGCCAGCAGCGTCTACTCTAGCGGGAGCTCCTACAATGAGCAGTTCTTC. Filled out from reference TRBV9 and TRBJ2-1, the complete variable domain reads DSGVTQTPKHLITATGQRVTLRCSPRSGDLSVYWYQQSLDQGLQFLIQYYNGEERAKGNILERFSAQQFPDLHSELNLSSLELGDSALYFCASSVYSSGSSYNEQFFGPGTRLTVL.

The rearrangement uses TRBV3-1 (or the pseudogene TRBV3-2) and TRBJ2-7; no definite D call. V gave up 1 base and J gave up 5 bases, with 6 bases separating them. The V gene's germline CDR1 is LGHDT and CDR2 YNNKEL (reference sequence). There are 12 residues in the CDR3. CDR3 protein: CASSQGAHEQYF. CDR3 sequence (DNA): TGTGCCAGCAGCCAAGGTGCGCACGAGCAGTACTTC.

Only one count was recorded for this clone. The V gene is TRBV20-1, the J gene TRBJ2-7, with 10 bases aligning to TRBD1. The CDR3 has 16 residues. Per germline, CDR1 DFQATT and CDR2 SNEGSKA (reference sequence). Germline trimming cut 3 bases from V and 7 bases from J; bases unmatched to any gene: 15. CDR3 in DNA: TGCAGTGCTAGTAGTTTACGGGACAGGGGTTCGCGGGAGCAGTACTTC. The encoded protein is CSASSLRDRGSREQYF.

V and J are TRBV30 and TRBJ1-4; possible D gene TRBD1, 5 bases. The CDR3 extends over 13 amino acids. Trimming stripped 5 bases from V and 7 bases from J, with 14 bases between. The germline V gene has CDR1 GTSNPN and CDR2 SVGIG (reference sequence). The chain's CDR3 is CAWGFGGTEKLFF. The CDR3 nucleotides are TGTGCCTGGGGATTCGGGGGTACTGAAAAACTGTTTTTT.

The V and J genes are TRBV3-1 (or the pseudogene TRBV3-2) and TRBJ2-1; the match to TRBD1 covers 8 bases. V shed 2 bases, J shed 12 bases, and the junction held 3 bases outside the gene matches. Germline CDR1 LGHDT, CDR2 YNNKEL (reference sequence). The length of the CDR3 is 12 residues. CDR3 residues: CASSQRDRGQFF. The CDR3 bases are TGTGCCAGCAGCCAAAGAGACAGGGGGCAGTTCTTC.

The gene calls are TRBV30 and TRBJ1-1; D perhaps matches TRBD1 (6 bases). This CDR3 contains 11 residues. Germline CDR1 is GTSNPN and CDR2 is SVGIG (reference sequence). Trimming took off 2 bases at V and 8 bases at J, with 9 bases between the two ends. CDR3 region: CAWSRDKEAFF. The CDR3 nucleotides read TGTGCCTGGAGTCGGGACAAGGAAGCTTTCTTT.

The rearrangement joins TRBV18 to TRBJ1-4, with D uncertain. The ends were cut back, 0 bases at V and 0 bases at J, with 5 bases in the middle. This CDR3 spans 15 amino acids. CDR1 and CDR2 from the germline V gene are KGHSH and LQKENI. CDR3 in amino acids: CASSPPQSTNEKLFF. CDR3 bases: TGTGCCAGCTCACCACCTCAGTCAACTAATGAAAAACTGTTTTTT.

The chain links TRBV7-2 to TRBJ1-1; a weak D match, TRBD1 (5 bases). CDR1 SGHTA and CDR2 FQGNSA come from the germline V gene. The CDR3 extends over 14 amino acids. V lost 0 bases and J lost 4, with 9 bases in between. This CDR3 reads CASSLAGGVTEAFF. The DNA of the CDR3 is TGTGCCAGCAGCTTAGCAGGAGGGGTCACTGAAGCTTTCTTT.

A few counts support this clone. The genes are TRBV29-1 and TRBJ1-1, with D possibly TRBD1 on 5 matching bases. CDR1 is SQVTM, CDR2 ANQGSEA, per germline. V lost 6 bases and J 7 bases, leaving 15 bases between the germline ends. This CDR3 comprises 12 residues. The CDR3 coding sequence is TGCAGCGTCTCGGGGGGTACGGTTGAAGCTTTCTTT. It specifies CSVSGGTVEAFF.

With regard to this clone: Other nucleotide sequences from this sample produce the same CDR3. The chain has TRBV9 and TRBJ2-2; a possible D gene is TRBD1 (5 bases). The CDR3 has 13 amino acids. Trimming removed 1 base from V and 4 bases from J, with 5 bases in between. CDR1 is SGDLS and CDR2 is YYNGEE in the germline V gene. CDR3 amino acids: CASSVQGTGELFF. The CDR3 DNA is TGTGCCAGCAGCGTACAGGGCACCGGGGAGCTGTTTTTT. The full variable domain, rest sourced from reference TRBV9 and TRBJ2-2, is DSGVTQTPKHLITATGQRVTLRCSPRSGDLSVYWYQQSLDQGLQFLIQYYNGEERAKGNILERFSAQQFPDLHSELNLSSLELGDSALYFCASSVQGTGELFFGEGSRLTVL.

The chain's CDR3 is CASSQESQANQPQHF. The CDR3, as DNA: TGTGCCAGCAGCCAAGAAAGTCAGGCGAATCAGCCCCAGCATTTT. The chain is built from TRBV3-1 (or the pseudogene TRBV3-2) and TRBJ1-5; D is uncertain. Trimming removed 0 bases at V and 4 bases at J, with 10 bases between. The CDR3 runs to 15 residues. Germline CDR1 is LGHDT and CDR2 is YNNKEL (reference sequence).

This clone was observed a handful of times. This rearrangement joins TRBV9 to TRBJ2-5; TRBD1 might be the D (6 bases). The CDR3 runs to 16 residues. V was cut by 5 bases and J by 5 bases, with 22 bases left in between. In germline, CDR1 is SGDLS, CDR2 YYNGEE. DNA of the CDR3: TGTGCCAGCAGTGCCGTTGGGGGCCCAAAACGGGAGACCCAGTACTTC. Translating it yields CASSAVGGPKRETQYF. The full variable domain, in which reference TRBV9 and TRBJ2-5 provide the parts outside the CDR3, is DSGVTQTPKHLITATGQRVTLRCSPRSGDLSVYWYQQSLDQGLQFLIQYYNGEERAKGNILERFSAQQFPDLHSELNLSSLELGDSALYFCASSAVGGPKRETQYFGPGTRLLVL.

This chain uses TRBV2 with TRBJ2-7; 9 nucleotides match TRBD1. Trimming cost V 3 bases and J 3 bases; bases outside gene matches: 3. This CDR3 comprises 14 residues. Looked up from germline, CDR1 is SNHLY and CDR2 is FYNNEI. Here the CDR3 DNA reads TGTGCCAGCAGTGAGCGGGACAGGGTCTACGAGCAGTACTTC. Its protein is CASSERDRVYEQYF.

The chain joins TRBV29-1 to TRBJ2-4; 7 bases fit TRBD2. This CDR3 has 13 amino acids. J lost 4 bases, V lost 0 bases, and 0 bases had no gene match. In germline, CDR1 is SQVTM, CDR2 ANQGSEA. CDR3 bases: TGCAGCGTTGAAGAGGGACTAAAAAACATTCAGTACTTC. Translation: CSVEEGLKNIQYF.

V usage is TRBV5-6 and J usage is TRBJ1-1; a possible D gene is TRBD1 (6 bases). The CDR3 loop spans 13 amino acids. Trimming took off 0 bases at V and 4 bases at J, with 7 bases between the two ends. CDR1 and CDR2 from the germline V gene are SGHDT and YYEEEE. The CDR3 bases are TGTGCCAGCAGCTTGGGAGGGGGCACTGAAGCTTTCTTT. It is translated as CASSLGGGTEAFF.

The rearrangement joins TRBV5-6 to TRBJ1-2; maybe TRBD1 (5 bases). The V gene's germline CDR1 is SGHDT and CDR2 YYEEEE. The CDR3 is 13 amino acids. The ends were cut back, 0 bases at V and 5 bases at J, with 8 bases in the middle. The CDR3 reads CASSLGQRYGYTF. The CDR3 DNA follows: TGTGCCAGCAGCTTGGGACAGCGTTATGGCTACACCTTC. Full variable domain (remainder filled in from reference TRBV5-6 and TRBJ1-2): DAGVTQSPTHLIKTRGQQVTLRCSPKSGHDTVSWYQQALGQGPQFIFQYYEEEERQRGNFPDRFSGHQFPNYSSELNVNALLLGDSALYLCASSLGQRYGYTFGSGTRLTVV.

The chain couples TRBV5-8 to TRBJ2-1; D gene ambiguous. CDR1 and CDR2 from the germline V gene are SGHTS and YDEGEE. The CDR3 contains 13 residues. V lost 2 bases and J lost 7, with 10 bases in between. This chain's CDR3 is CASSFRSLNEQFF. The CDR3 coding sequence is TGTGCCAGCAGCTTTAGGAGCCTTAATGAGCAGTTCTTC.